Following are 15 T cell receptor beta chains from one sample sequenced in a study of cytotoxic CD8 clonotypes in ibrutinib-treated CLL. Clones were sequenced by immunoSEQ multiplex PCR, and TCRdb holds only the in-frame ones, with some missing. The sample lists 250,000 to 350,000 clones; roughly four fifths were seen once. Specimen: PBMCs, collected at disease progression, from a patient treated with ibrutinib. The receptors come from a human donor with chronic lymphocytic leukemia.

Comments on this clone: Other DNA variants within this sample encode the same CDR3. DNA of the CDR3: TGTGCCAGCAGTGGAAGACAGGGATCCTACAATGAGCAGTTCTTC. Amino acids: CASSGRQGSYNEQFF. The chain links TRBV25-1 to TRBJ2-1, with 7 nucleotides matching TRBD1. The length of the CDR3 is 15 residues. Germline loops: CDR1 MGHDK, CDR2 SYGVNS. After removal of 4 bases from V and 1 base from J, the junction contained 4 bases not matched to a gene.

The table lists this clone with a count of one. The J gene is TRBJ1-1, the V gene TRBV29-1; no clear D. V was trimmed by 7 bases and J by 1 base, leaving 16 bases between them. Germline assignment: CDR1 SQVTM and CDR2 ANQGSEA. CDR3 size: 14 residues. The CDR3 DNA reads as TGCAGCGGCGGGAGGGTCGGACCGAACACTGAAGCTTTCTTT. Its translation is CSGGRVGPNTEAFF.

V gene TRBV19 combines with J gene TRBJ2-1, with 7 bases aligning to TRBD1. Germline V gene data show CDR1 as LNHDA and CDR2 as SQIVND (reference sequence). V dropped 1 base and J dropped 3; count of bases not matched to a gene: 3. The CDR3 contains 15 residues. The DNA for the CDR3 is TGTGCCAGTAGTATAGGCCCAGGGGGCTACAATGAGCAGTTCTTC. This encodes CASSIGPGGYNEQFF.

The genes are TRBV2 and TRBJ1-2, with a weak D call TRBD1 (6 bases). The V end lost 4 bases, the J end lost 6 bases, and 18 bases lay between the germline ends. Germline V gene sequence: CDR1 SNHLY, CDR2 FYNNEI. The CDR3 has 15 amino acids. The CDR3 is CASSVRQATRHGYTF. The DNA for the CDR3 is TGTGCCAGCAGTGTGCGACAGGCTACACGGCATGGCTACACCTTC.

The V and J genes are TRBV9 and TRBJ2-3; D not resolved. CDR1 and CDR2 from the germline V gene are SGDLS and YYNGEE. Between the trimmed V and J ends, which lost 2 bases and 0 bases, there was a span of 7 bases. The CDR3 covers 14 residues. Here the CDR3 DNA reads TGTGCCAGCAGCGTCTCCCTAAGCACAGATACGCAGTATTTT. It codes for CASSVSLSTDTQYF.

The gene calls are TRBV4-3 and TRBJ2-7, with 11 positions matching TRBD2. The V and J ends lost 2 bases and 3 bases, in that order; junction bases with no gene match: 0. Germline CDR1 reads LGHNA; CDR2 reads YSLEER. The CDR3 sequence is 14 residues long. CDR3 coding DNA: TGCGCCAGCAGCCAACTAGCGGGAGGCTACGAGCAGTACTTC. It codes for CASSQLAGGYEQYF.

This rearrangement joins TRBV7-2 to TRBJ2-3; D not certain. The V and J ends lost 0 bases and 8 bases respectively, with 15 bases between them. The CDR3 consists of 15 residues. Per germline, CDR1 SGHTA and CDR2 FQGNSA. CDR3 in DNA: TGTGCCAGCAGCTTAGCGCTAGGAGACGGCCCTACGCAGTATTTT. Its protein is CASSLALGDGPTQYF.

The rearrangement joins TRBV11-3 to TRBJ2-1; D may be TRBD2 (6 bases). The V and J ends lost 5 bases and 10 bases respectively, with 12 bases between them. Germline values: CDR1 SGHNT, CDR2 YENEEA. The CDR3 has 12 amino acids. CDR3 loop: CASSRLGGEQFF. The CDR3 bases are TGTGCCAGCAGCCGCCTTGGAGGGGAGCAGTTCTTC.

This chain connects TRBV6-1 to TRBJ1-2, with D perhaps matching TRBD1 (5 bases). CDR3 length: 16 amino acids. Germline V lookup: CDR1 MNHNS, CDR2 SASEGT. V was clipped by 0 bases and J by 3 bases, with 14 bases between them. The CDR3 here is CASSEASGLADYGYTF. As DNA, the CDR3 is TGTGCCAGCAGTGAAGCCTCAGGGCTTGCGGACTATGGCTACACCTTC.

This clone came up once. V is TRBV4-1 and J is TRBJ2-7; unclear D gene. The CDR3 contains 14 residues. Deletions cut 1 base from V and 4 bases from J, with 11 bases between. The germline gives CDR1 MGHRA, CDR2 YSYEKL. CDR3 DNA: TGCGCCAGCAGCCAAGCGGCTTTGGGGTACGAGCAGTACTTC. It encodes CASSQAALGYEQYF.

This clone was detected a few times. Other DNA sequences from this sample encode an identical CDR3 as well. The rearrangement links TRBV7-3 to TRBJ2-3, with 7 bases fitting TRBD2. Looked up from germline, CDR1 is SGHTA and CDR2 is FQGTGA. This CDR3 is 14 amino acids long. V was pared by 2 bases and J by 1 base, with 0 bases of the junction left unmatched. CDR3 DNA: TGTGCCAGCAGCTTAGGACTAGGCACAGATACGCAGTATTTT. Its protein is CASSLGLGTDTQYF.

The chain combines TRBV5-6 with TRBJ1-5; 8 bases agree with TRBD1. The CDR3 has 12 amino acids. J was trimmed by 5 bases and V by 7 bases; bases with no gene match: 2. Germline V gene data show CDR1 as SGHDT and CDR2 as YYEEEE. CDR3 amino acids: CASGTGHQPQHF. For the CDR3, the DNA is TGTGCCAGCGGGACAGGACATCAGCCCCAGCATTTT.

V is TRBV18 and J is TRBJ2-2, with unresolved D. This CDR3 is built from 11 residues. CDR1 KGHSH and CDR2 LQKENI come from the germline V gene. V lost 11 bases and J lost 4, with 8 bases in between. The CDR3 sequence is CAGRVTGELFF. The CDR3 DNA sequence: TGTGCCGGCCGGGTCACCGGGGAGCTGTTTTTT.

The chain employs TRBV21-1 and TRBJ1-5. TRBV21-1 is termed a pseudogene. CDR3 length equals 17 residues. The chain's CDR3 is CASSGGAPAGGNQPQHF. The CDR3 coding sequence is TGTGCCAGCAGCGGGGGGGCCCCCGCTGGGGGCAATCAGCCCCAGCATTTT.

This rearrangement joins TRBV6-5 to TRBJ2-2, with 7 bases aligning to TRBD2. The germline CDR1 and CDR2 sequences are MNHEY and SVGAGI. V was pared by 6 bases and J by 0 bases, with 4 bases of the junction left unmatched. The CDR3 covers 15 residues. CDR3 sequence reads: CASSLAEPNTGELFF. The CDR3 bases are TGTGCCAGCAGCCTAGCGGAGCCGAACACCGGGGAGCTGTTTTTT.